Each of the 3 T cell receptor beta chains below was sequenced from the same sample in a study of CD8+CD57+ T cells in acquired aplastic anemia (dated by TCRdb to about 2018). Sequencing was carried out with an Illumina HiSeq 2000. TCR beta VDJ combination and CDR3 sequence profiling used genomic DNA as the template. Starting from the raw public reads, TCRdb applied fastp trimming at Q25, assembled clones with MiXCR and retained in-frame beta chains. Merged by CDR3 protein, the rows form single entries marked with the most common genes and DNA. Recorded for this sample are under 350,000 distinct CDR3 sequences; 55% to 60% of them occurred a single time. The top ten hold under 8.5% of the sample. The sample comprised sorted CD4+, CD8+, or CD8+CD57+ T cells (not recorded which) from PBMCs. These receptors were collected from a human donor with severe aplastic anemia or a healthy control (not recorded which).

The chain has TRBV5-1 and TRBJ1-1; D remains ambiguous. The CDR3 has 15 residues. Looked up from germline, CDR1 is SGHRS and CDR2 is YFSETQ. The V gene lost 0 bases and the J gene lost 0 bases, with 9 bases spanning the gap. CDR3 nucleotide sequence: TGCGCCAGCAGCTTGGCGGCGACAATGAACACTGAAGCTTTCTTT. Protein sequence: CASSLAATMNTEAFF.

This clonotype was observed once. At one boundary the junction diverges from the germline segment, which might be a read error. The chain is built from TRBV7-2 and TRBJ1-1, with D possibly matching TRBD1 (6 bases). This CDR3 region has 13 residues. Germline V CDR1 and CDR2: SGHTA, FQGNSA. The CDR3: CASSRGQNTEAFF. The CDR3 region has the DNA TGTGCCAGCAGTCGCGGACAGAACACTGAGGCTTTCTTT.

V gene TRBV24-1 combines with J gene TRBJ2-5; D tentatively fits TRBD1 or TRBD2 (5 bases each). V was cut by 5 bases and J by 1 base, with 13 bases left in between. The CDR3 extends over 15 amino acids. In germline, CDR1 is KGHDR, CDR2 SFDVKD. CDR3 residues: CATSAQGEGQETQYF. The CDR3 nucleotides are TGTGCCACCAGTGCCCAGGGTGAGGGCCAAGAGACCCAGTACTTC.